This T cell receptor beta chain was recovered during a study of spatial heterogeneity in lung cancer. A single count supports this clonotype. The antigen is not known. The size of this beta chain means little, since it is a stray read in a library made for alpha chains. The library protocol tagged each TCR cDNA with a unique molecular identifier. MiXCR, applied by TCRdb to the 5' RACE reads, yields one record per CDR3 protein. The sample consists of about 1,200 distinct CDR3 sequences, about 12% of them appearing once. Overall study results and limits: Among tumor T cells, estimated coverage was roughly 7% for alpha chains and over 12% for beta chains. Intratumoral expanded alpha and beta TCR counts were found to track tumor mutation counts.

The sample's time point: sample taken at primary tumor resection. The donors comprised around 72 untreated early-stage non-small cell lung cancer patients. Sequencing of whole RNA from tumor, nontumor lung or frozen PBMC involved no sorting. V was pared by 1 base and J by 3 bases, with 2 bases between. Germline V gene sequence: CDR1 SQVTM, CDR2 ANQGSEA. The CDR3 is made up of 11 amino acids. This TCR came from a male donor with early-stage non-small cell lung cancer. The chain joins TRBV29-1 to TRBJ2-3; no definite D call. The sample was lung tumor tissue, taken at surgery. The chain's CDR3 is CSVEGTDTQYF. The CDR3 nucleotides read TGCAGCGTTGAAGGGACAGATACGCAGTATTTT.